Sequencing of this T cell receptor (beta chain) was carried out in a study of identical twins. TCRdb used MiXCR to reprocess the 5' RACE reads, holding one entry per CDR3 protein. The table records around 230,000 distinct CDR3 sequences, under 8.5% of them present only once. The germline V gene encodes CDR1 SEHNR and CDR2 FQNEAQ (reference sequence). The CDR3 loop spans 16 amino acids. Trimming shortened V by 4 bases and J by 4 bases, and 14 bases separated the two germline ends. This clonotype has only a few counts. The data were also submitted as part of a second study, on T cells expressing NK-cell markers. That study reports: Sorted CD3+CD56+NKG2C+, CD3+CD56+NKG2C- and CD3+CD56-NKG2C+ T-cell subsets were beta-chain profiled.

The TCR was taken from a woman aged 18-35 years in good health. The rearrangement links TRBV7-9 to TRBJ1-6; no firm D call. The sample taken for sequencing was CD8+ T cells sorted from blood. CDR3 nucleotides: TGTGCCAGCAGCTCTACTCGATTCGGGTATAATTCACCCCTCCACTTT. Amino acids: CASSSTRFGYNSPLHF.